Below are 24 T cell receptor beta chains sequenced from a single sample in a study of blood T cell repertoires in COVID-19. Only in-frame clones appear in the TCRdb table, and some are missing; sequencing was by immunoSEQ multiplex PCR. The table records around 64,000 clones, around 86% of them present only once. Sequencing input: peripheral blood. All receptors derive from a man over 45 with active COVID-19.

The chain carries TRBV2 and TRBJ1-2, with D maybe TRBD1 (5 bases). CDR3 length: 13 residues. Looked up from germline, CDR1 is SNHLY and CDR2 is FYNNEI. Trimming shortened V by 4 bases and J by 1 base, and 7 bases separated the two germline ends. This CDR3 reads CASSGQLNYGYTF. In nucleotides, the CDR3 is TGTGCCAGCAGTGGACAGCTTAACTATGGCTACACCTTC.

J is TRBJ1-2 and V is TRBV6-5; 7 nucleotides align to TRBD1. J was trimmed by 0 bases and V by 6 bases; bases with no gene match: 4. The CDR3 runs 14 residues. The germline CDR1 and CDR2 sequences are MNHEY and SVGAGI. The CDR3 nucleotides are TGTGCCAGCAGGGGGACAGCGACTAACTATGGCTACACCTTC. Protein: CASRGTATNYGYTF.

The genes are TRBV13 and TRBJ2-1; D remains ambiguous. Germline V gene sequence: CDR1 PRHDT, CDR2 FYEKMQ (reference sequence). The CDR3 is 12 amino acids. The V and J ends lost 2 bases and 6 bases respectively, with 5 bases between them. CDR3 bases: TGTGCCAGCAGCTTACTAGGCAATGAGCAGTTCTTC. This encodes CASSLLGNEQFF.

This chain links TRBV18 with TRBJ2-3; D gene unclear. Trimming took 0 bases from V and 2 from J, leaving 9 bases between them. This CDR3 contains 15 residues. Germline CDR1 reads KGHSH; CDR2 reads LQKENI. For the CDR3, the DNA is TGTGCCAGCTCACCACCAGTTGGCAACACAGATACGCAGTATTTT. Protein product: CASSPPVGNTDTQYF.

V is TRBV2 and J is TRBJ2-7, with D possibly matching TRBD2 (6 bases). Trimming cost V 7 bases and J 4 bases, with 14 bases left between them. This CDR3 is built from 13 residues. Germline V gene data show CDR1 as SNHLY and CDR2 as FYNNEI. CDR3 region: CASNGGFGYEQYF. The CDR3 region has the DNA TGTGCCAGCAATGGGGGGTTCGGATACGAGCAGTACTTC.

This rearrangement joins TRBV28 to TRBJ2-7, with TRBD2 as a possible D gene (5 bases). V gave up 5 bases and J gave up 3 bases, with 14 bases separating them. CDR3 size: 14 residues. The germline gives CDR1 MDHEN, CDR2 SYDVKM. The chain's CDR3 is CASSLPWSGYEQYF. The DNA for the CDR3 is TGTGCCAGCAGTCTCCCGTGGAGCGGCTACGAGCAGTACTTC.

The chain recombines TRBV5-1 with TRBJ1-2; 9 positions match TRBD1. This CDR3 is built from 17 residues. Germline CDR1 reads SGHRS; CDR2 reads YFSETQ. V dropped 3 bases and J dropped 2; count of bases not matched to a gene: 11. The CDR3 DNA reads as TGCGCCAGCAGCTCATGGGACAGGGAGGTTGGCAACTATGGCTACACCTTC. It specifies CASSSWDREVGNYGYTF. Combining the CDR3 with reference TRBV5-1 and TRBJ1-2 gives the whole variable domain KAGVTQTPRYLIKTRGQQVTLSCSPISGHRSVSWYQQTPGQGLQFLFEYFSETQRNKGNFPGRFSGRQFSNSRSEMNVSTLELGDSALYLCASSSWDREVGNYGYTFGSGTRLTVV.

The rearrangement joins TRBV2 to TRBJ1-6, with 7 bases that match TRBD1. The ends lost 6 bases at V and 5 bases at J; junction bases unmatched: 4. The CDR3 contains 14 residues. Germline-derived CDR1 and CDR2 are SNHLY and FYNNEI. CDR3: CASRTGTDNSPLHF. Written as DNA, the CDR3 is TGTGCCAGCAGGACAGGGACCGATAATTCACCCCTCCACTTT.

The CDR3 loop reads CASSLSLARETQYF. The CDR3, as DNA: TGTGCCAGCAGCCTCAGCCTAGCACGGGAGACCCAGTACTTC. The chain is built from TRBV7-2 and TRBJ2-5, with D perhaps matching TRBD2 (5 bases). Trimming removed 5 bases at V and 5 bases at J, with 15 bases between. There are 14 residues in the CDR3. Germline V gives CDR1 SGHTA, CDR2 FQGNSA.

This chain links TRBV19 with TRBJ2-2; 10 bases agree with TRBD1. With V trimmed by 6 bases and J by 5 bases, 12 bases remained unmatched. Germline CDR1 LNHDA, CDR2 SQIVND (reference sequence). This CDR3 has 17 residues. Here the CDR3 DNA reads TGTGCCAGTAGCGGGGACAGGGGATCCCGTCGGACCGGGGAGCTGTTTTTT. Its translation: CASSGDRGSRRTGELFF.

This clone was recorded once. The CDR3 bases are TGTGCCAGCAGCTTAACGGGGACAGGGGGCTACAATGAGCAGTTCTTC. It codes for CASSLTGTGGYNEQFF. The V call is TRBV7-3, the J call TRBJ2-1, with 11 bases matching TRBD1. V was pared by 0 bases and J by 3 bases, with 1 base of the junction left unmatched. Per the germline V gene, CDR1 is SGHTA and CDR2 is FQGTGA. The CDR3 totals 16 residues.

This clone was counted a single time. CDR3 in amino acids: CASSWTRGGAGNEQFF. The CDR3 coding sequence is TGCGCCAGCAGCTGGACTCGCGGGGGGGCGGGCAATGAGCAGTTCTTC. The chain employs TRBV5-1 and TRBJ2-1; TRBD2 agrees at 9 bases. The trim removed 3 bases at V and 6 bases at J, leaving 10 bases unmatched. CDR3 length: 16 residues. CDR1 SGHRS and CDR2 YFSETQ come from the germline V gene.

This clone was seen a handful of times. The chain links TRBV20-1 to TRBJ2-1, with 12 bases identical to TRBD2. CDR1 is DFQATT, CDR2 SNEGSKA, per germline (reference sequence). This CDR3 has 11 residues. Trimming took 4 bases from V and 15 from J; bases not matched to a gene: 4. The CDR3 here is CSAKGLAGRFF. CDR3 in DNA: TGCAGTGCTAAAGGACTAGCGGGGAGGTTCTTC.

This clone has more than one count but fewer than ten. V gene TRBV6-5 combines with J gene TRBJ1-5; D gene unclear. Trimming removed 5 bases at V and 7 bases at J, with 18 bases between. CDR3 length equals 15 residues. CDR1 is MNHEY, CDR2 SVGAGI, per germline. The CDR3 nucleotides read TGTGCCAGCAGTCCTAGGAGGTTCTCGGGGCAGCCCCAGCATTTT. Translated, it gives CASSPRRFSGQPQHF.

The rearrangement uses TRBV19 and TRBJ2-2; no definite D call. The CDR3 covers 14 residues. Germline V gene lookup returns CDR1 LNHDA and CDR2 SQIVND (reference sequence). The ends were cut back, 5 bases at V and 1 base at J, with 8 bases in the middle. Written as DNA, the CDR3 is TGTGCCAGTAGTGACAATGAGAACACCGGGGAGCTGTTTTTT. Translating gives CASSDNENTGELFF.

The chain is built from TRBV19 and TRBJ2-7; 10 bases align to TRBD2. This CDR3 spans 16 amino acids. CDR1 and CDR2 from the germline V gene are LNHDA and SQIVND (reference sequence). After removal of 2 bases from V and 4 bases from J, the junction contained 8 bases not matched to a gene. The CDR3 DNA reads as TGTGCCAGTAGTATAAGTCTAGCGGGAGTTCTTTACGAGCAGTACTTC. Translated: CASSISLAGVLYEQYF.

V is TRBV6-5 and J is TRBJ1-1, with TRBD1 as a possible D gene (5 bases). Deletions cut 2 bases from V and 4 bases from J, with 17 bases between. Germline CDR1 and CDR2: MNHEY and SVGAGI. The CDR3 loop spans 16 amino acids. The CDR3 protein is CASSYDGREGGTEAFF. The CDR3 nucleotides read TGTGCCAGCAGTTACGATGGCAGGGAGGGAGGCACTGAAGCTTTCTTT.

The chain is built from TRBV7-8 and TRBJ2-5; D not certain. CDR3 length: 13 residues. V dropped 8 bases and J dropped 5 bases, with 15 bases sitting between them. CDR1 and CDR2 (germline): SGHVS, FQNEAQ. The CDR3 is CASGPRGQETQYF. The DNA for the CDR3 is TGTGCCAGCGGCCCCCGAGGTCAGGAGACCCAGTACTTC. Filled out from reference TRBV7-8 and TRBJ2-5, the complete variable domain reads GAGVSQSPRYKVAKRGQDVALRCDPISGHVSLFWYQQALGQGPEFLTYFQNEAQLDKSGLPSDRFFAERPEGSVSTLKIQRTQQEDSAVYLCASGPRGQETQYFGPGTRLLVL.

The chain is built from TRBV15 and TRBJ1-4, with D perhaps matching TRBD1 (6 bases). This CDR3 has 14 amino acids. Trimming shortened V by 3 bases and J by 6 bases, and 11 bases separated the two germline ends. Germline lookup yields CDR1 LNHNV and CDR2 YYDKDF (reference sequence). This CDR3 is CATSRGTRDEKLFF. The CDR3 coding sequence is TGTGCCACCAGCAGGGGGACAAGGGATGAAAAACTGTTTTTT. Drawing the rest from reference TRBV15 and TRBJ1-4, the complete variable domain is DAMVIQNPRYQVTQFGKPVTLSCSQTLNHNVMYWYQQKSSQAPKLLFHYYDKDFNNEADTPDNFQSRRPNTSFCFLDIRSPGLGDTAMYLCATSRGTRDEKLFFGSGTQLSVL.

The chain uses TRBV9 and TRBJ2-7, with TRBD2 identical over 10 bases. The CDR3 extends over 15 amino acids. Germline values: CDR1 SGDLS, CDR2 YYNGEE. J lost 5 bases, V lost 0 bases, and 5 bases had no gene match. In DNA, the CDR3 is TGTGCCAGCAGCGTAGAAGCGGGAGGGCCACACGAGCAGTACTTC. Amino acids: CASSVEAGGPHEQYF.

The gene calls are TRBV5-1 and TRBJ1-1; D may be TRBD1 (6 bases). CDR1 SGHRS and CDR2 YFSETQ come from the germline V gene. CDR3 length: 16 amino acids. V was trimmed by 0 bases and J by 1 base, leaving 13 bases between them. The CDR3 sequence: CASSLAAQGTNTEAFF. CDR3 in DNA: TGCGCCAGCAGCTTGGCCGCACAGGGCACGAACACTGAAGCTTTCTTT. Based on the CDR3 plus reference TRBV5-1 and TRBJ1-1, the full variable domain is KAGVTQTPRYLIKTRGQQVTLSCSPISGHRSVSWYQQTPGQGLQFLFEYFSETQRNKGNFPGRFSGRQFSNSRSEMNVSTLELGDSALYLCASSLAAQGTNTEAFFGQGTRLTVV.

V usage is TRBV6-1 and J usage is TRBJ2-5; D remains ambiguous. The J call is uncertain, as TRBJ2-7 better fits the DNA end. Germline V CDR1 and CDR2: MNHNS, SASEGT. The CDR3 consists of 15 residues. The CDR3 loop is CASSEAPTESYEQYF. CDR3 sequence (DNA): TGTGCCAGCAGTGAAGCTCCCACAGAGTCCTACGAGCAGTACTTC.

The rearrangement links TRBV16 to TRBJ2-6; D not certain. Trimming stripped 4 bases from V and 0 bases from J, with 4 bases between. Germline CDR1 and CDR2: KGHSY and FQNENV. This CDR3 is built from 14 residues. The CDR3 protein is CASSPFSGANVLTF. As DNA, the CDR3 is TGTGCCAGCAGCCCATTCTCTGGGGCCAACGTCCTGACTTTC.

The chain carries TRBV10-1 and TRBJ2-7; 9 nucleotides align to TRBD1. The CDR3 contains 15 residues. Germline-derived CDR1 and CDR2 are WNHNN and SYGVQD (reference sequence). The junction had 4 bases not matched to a gene; V was cut back by 3 bases and J by 1 base. The CDR3 nucleotides are TGCGCCAGCAGTGAAGGGGGGACAGGGTCCTACGAGCAGTACTTC. Encoded protein: CASSEGGTGSYEQYF.